The present T cell receptor (beta chain) was sequenced within a study of tumor and adjacent non-tumor tissue in lung cancer (dated 2018 in TCRdb). Describing the broader study: Of the cohort, around 12 patients had adenocarcinoma, 2 had squamous cell carcinoma and 1 had small cell lung cancer. The approximately 15 patients were aged roughly 31 to 80 years, included about ten men and 5 women, and had TNM stage I to III disease. In total, sequencing yielded over 95 million productive TCRbeta reads, which works out to an average of about 3.9 million reads per sample. The study compared bulk TCRbeta repertoires from lung tumor tissue and matched distant non-tumor lung tissue of over 13 lung cancer patients. More than 25 paired specimens, one tumor and one normal lung sample per patient, were profiled by TCRbeta CDR3 sequencing. What the study reported, not specific to this receptor: Only about 14 patients were in the cohort, and the authors stated that larger samples and more detailed clinical data are needed. The top 100 clones made up a significantly larger cumulative share of the repertoire in normal lung than in tumor tissue. The sequencing platform is not named in the methods, and unique molecular identifiers are not mentioned. Because peripheral blood was not sequenced, blood TCRbeta repertoires in the lung cancer patients of the study were not examined. Significantly higher TCR diversity (inverse Simpson) was observed in tumor tissue than in normal lung tissue (around 450 vs 150, P = 0.0075, Mann-Whitney U test). Significantly higher TCR diversity was found in younger patients, and higher tumor TCR diversity was associated with shorter overall and disease-free survival.

With respect to this clonotype: Its recognized antigen is unknown. No quality values exist for individual bases; no much larger clone is one base distant.

The CDR3 goes from the cysteine to the phenylalanine over 12 residues. The only DNA kept is the CDR3, 36 bases in frame from the first base. Via the germline V gene, CDR1 is SGHAT and CDR2 FQNNGV. Library preparation was by multiplex PCR. The instrument given in TCRdb is Illumina HiSeq 2500. TCRbeta libraries were constructed through three rounds of nested PCR with primers (Table S4) according to protocols adapted from ARM-PCR. Before sequencing, PCR products of 200-500 bp were cut from the gel and purified using the QIAquick gel extraction kit. Under the source paper's analysis protocol: Reads were cleaned with Trimmomatic, merged with FLASH into complete CDR3 sequences, and assigned to V(D)J germline segments with MiTCR. Clonal diversity was calculated as the inverse Simpson's index using VDJtools. In-frame sequences without a premature stop codon were defined as productive reads. The raw public data were reprocessed by TCRdb itself: fastp quality trimming at Q25, MiXCR clonotype calling, in-frame beta chains only. Rows with a matching CDR3 protein are joined into one entry that keeps the most common DNA and genes. These V and J calls originate from TCRdb's pipeline instead of the authors' own analysis. This sample holds 100,000 to 120,000 distinct CDR3 sequences; over 75% were observed only once. Jointly, the top ten make up roughly 20% of the sample.

RNA was extracted from bulk unsorted tissue and checked for quality with a NanoDrop ND-1000 and an Agilent 2100. All donors had newly diagnosed lung cancer, had not received prior chemotherapy, and were admitted for thoracic surgery in China between August and November 2014. Anyone who had undergone radiotherapy or chemotherapy before, or who had another cancer at the same time, was left out of the study. Pieces of surgical tissue measuring about 1-2.1 cm3 were kept in RNAlater solution and stored at -80 degrees C until use. The rearranged chain carries TRBV11-2 and TRBJ2-1; possibly the D gene is TRBD1, per 5 matching bases. Gene TRBJ2-7 matches the end of the DNA better, so the J call may be wrong. Sequencing input: lung tumor tissue. This sequence was found in a man between 65 and 80 years old with non-small cell lung cancer. The CDR3 loop reads CASSPDSYEQYF. The nucleotide sequence reads as follows: TGTGCCAGCAGCCCCGACAGTTACGAGCAGTACTTC.